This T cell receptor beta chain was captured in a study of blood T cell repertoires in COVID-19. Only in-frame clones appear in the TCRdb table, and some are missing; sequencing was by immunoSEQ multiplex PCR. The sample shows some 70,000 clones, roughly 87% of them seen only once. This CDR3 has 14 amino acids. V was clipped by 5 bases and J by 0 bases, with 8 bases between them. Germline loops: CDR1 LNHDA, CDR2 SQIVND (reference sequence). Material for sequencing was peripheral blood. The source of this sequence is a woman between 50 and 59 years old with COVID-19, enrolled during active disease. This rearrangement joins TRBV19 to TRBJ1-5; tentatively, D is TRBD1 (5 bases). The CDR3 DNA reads TGTGCCAGTAGTCCGACAGATAGCAATCAGCCCCAGCATTTT. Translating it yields CASSPTDSNQPQHF.